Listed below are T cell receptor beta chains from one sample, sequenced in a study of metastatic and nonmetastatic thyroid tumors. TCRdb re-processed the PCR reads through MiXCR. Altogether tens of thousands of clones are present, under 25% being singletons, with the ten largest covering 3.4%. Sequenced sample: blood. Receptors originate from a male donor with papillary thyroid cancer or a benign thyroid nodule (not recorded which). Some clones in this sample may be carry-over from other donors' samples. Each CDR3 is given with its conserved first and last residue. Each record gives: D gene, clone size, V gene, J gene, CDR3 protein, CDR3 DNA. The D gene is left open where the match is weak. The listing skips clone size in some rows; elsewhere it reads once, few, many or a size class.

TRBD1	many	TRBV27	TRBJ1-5	CASSLSGQANQPQHF	TGTGCCAGCAGTTTATCGGGACAGGCCAATCAGCCCCAGCATTTT
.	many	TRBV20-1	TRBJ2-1	CSARAGSSYNEQFF	TGCAGTGCTAGAGCAGGTAGCTCCTACAATGAGCAGTTCTTC
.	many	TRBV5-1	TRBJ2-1	CASSPQVYNEQFF	TGCGCCAGCAGCCCTCAAGTTTACAATGAGCAGTTCTTC
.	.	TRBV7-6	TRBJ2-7	CASSLAAGPTYEQYF	TGTGCCAGCAGCTTAGCGGCAGGGCCAACCTACGAGCAGTACTTC
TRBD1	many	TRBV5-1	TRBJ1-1	CASSQQGWRTEAFF	TGCGCCAGCAGCCAACAGGGGTGGCGAACTGAAGCTTTCTTT
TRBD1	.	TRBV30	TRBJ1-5	CAWSTGVGNQPQHF	TGTGCCTGGTCGACAGGGGTGGGGAATCAGCCCCAGCATTTT
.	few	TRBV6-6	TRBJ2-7	CASSYGNLEQYF	TGTGCCAGCAGTTACGGGAATTTAGAGCAGTACTTC
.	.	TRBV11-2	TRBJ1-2	CASSPTGDYGYTF	TGTGCCAGCAGCCCAACCGGGGACTATGGCTACACCTTC
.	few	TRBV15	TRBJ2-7	CATSREGGTYEQYF	TGTGCCACCAGCAGAGAGGGGGGAACCTACGAGCAGTACTTC
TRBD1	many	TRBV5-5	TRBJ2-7	CASSLVGQGRSYEQYF	TGTGCCAGCAGCTTGGTCGGACAGGGGCGGTCCTACGAGCAGTACTTC
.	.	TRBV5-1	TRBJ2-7	CASSLGRASYEQYF	TGCGCCAGCAGCTTGGGCAGGGCTTCGTACGAGCAGTACTTC
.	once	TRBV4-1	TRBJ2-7	CASSQDRTEHYEQYF	TGCGCCAGCAGCCAAGATCGGACAGAACACTACGAGCAGTACTTC
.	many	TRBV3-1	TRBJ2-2	CASSPRDLDTGELFF	TGTGCCAGCAGCCCCCGGGACTTGGACACCGGGGAGCTGTTTTTT
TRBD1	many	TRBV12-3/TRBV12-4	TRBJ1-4	CASSPQGATNEKLFF	TGTGCCAGCAGCCCACAGGGGGCTACGAATGAAAAACTGTTTTTT
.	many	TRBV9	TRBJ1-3	CASSTGPAGNTIYF	TGTGCCAGCAGCACGGGACCCGCTGGAAACACCATATATTTT
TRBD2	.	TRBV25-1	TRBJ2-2	CASSPGFGWLAGQAGDGELFF	TGTGCCAGCAGTCCCGGCTTCGGTTGGCTAGCGGGTCAGGCTGGGGACGGGGAGCTGTTTTTT
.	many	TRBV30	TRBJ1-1	CAWSVLTATGNTEAFF	TGTGCCTGGAGTGTATTAACTGCGACGGGGAACACTGAAGCTTTCTTT
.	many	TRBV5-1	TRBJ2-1	CASSLRLAGQGRNEQFF	TGCGCCAGCAGCTTGCGGCTAGCGGGACAGGGGCGGAATGAGCAGTTCTTC
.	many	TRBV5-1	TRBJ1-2	CASGALGGYTF	TGCGCCAGCGGGGCCCTCGGGGGCTACACCTTC
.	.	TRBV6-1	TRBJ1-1	CASRLDGNTEAFF	TGTGCCAGCAGGCTGGACGGGAACACTGAAGCTTTCTTT
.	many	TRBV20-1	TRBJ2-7	CSARARGGGLLEQYF	TGCAGTGCTAGAGCGCGTGGCGGGGGCCTCCTCGAGCAGTACTTC
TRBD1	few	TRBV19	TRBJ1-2	CASSPTGGYGYTF	TGTGCCAGTAGCCCGACAGGGGGCTATGGCTACACCTTC
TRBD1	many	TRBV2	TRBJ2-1	CASSLIRDREFF	TGTGCCAGCAGCCTTATCCGGGACAGGGAGTTCTTC
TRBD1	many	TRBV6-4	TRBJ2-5	CASRDRGQETQYF	TGTGCCAGCAGAGACAGGGGACAAGAGACCCAGTACTTC
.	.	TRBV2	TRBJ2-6	CASTRAGSGANVLTF	TGTGCCAGCACGCGGGCCGGCTCTGGGGCCAACGTCCTGACTTTC
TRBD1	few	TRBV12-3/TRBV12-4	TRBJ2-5	CASRWTGIRETQYF	TGTGCCAGCAGGTGGACAGGCATACGAGAGACCCAGTACTTC
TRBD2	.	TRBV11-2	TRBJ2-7	CASSLNGLGLAGKYEQYF	TGTGCCAGCAGCCTCAACGGTCTTGGACTAGCGGGAAAGTACGAGCAGTACTTC
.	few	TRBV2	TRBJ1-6	CASRADSYNSPLHF	TGTGCCAGCAGAGCCGACAGCTATAATTCACCCCTCCACTTT
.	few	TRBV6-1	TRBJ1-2	CASRFGDGSSGGYTF	TGTGCCAGCAGGTTCGGGGACGGAAGTTCCGGTGGCTACACCTTC
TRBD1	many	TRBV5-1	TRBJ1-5	CASREGTGAQPQHF	TGCGCCAGCAGGGAAGGGACAGGGGCTCAGCCCCAGCATTTT
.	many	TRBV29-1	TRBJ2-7	CSVEDGAGQAPSYEQYF	TGCAGCGTTGAAGATGGGGCGGGGCAAGCCCCCTCCTACGAGCAGTACTTC
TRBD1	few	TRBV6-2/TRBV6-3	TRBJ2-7	CASRRDRNYEQYF	TGTGCCAGCAGACGGGACAGAAACTACGAGCAGTACTTC
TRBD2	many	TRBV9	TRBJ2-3	CASSVVSGSTDTQYF	TGTGCCAGCAGCGTAGTTAGCGGGAGCACAGATACGCAGTATTTT
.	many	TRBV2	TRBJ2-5	CASSEDLDSQETQYF	TGTGCCAGCAGTGAAGATTTGGACAGTCAAGAGACCCAGTACTTC
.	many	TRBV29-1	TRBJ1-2	CSVDGTETYGYTF	TGCAGCGTTGACGGTACCGAGACCTATGGCTACACCTTC
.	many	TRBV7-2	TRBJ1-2	CASSLGGREGYGYTF	TGTGCCAGCAGCTTAGGCGGGAGGGAAGGATATGGCTACACCTTC
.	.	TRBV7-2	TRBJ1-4	CASSLGYRGGSEKLFF	TGTGCCAGCAGCCTGGGATACAGAGGTGGAAGCGAAAAACTGTTTTTT
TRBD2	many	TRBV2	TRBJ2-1	CASSTGLAGYNEQFF	TGTGCCAGCAGCACCGGACTAGCGGGCTACAATGAGCAGTTCTTC
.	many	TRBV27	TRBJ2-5	CASSSRITKETQYF	TGTGCCAGCAGTTCTAGGATTACCAAAGAGACCCAGTACTTC
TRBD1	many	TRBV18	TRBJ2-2	CASSPTGEVAGELFF	TGTGCCAGCTCACCTACAGGGGAAGTGGCCGGGGAGCTGTTTTTT
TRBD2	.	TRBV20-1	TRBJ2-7	CSARDPGGGREQYF	TGCAGTGCTAGAGACCCGGGAGGAGGTCGGGAGCAGTACTTC
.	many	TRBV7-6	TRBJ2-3	CASSLGRTDTQYF	TGTGCCAGCAGCTTAGGGCGGACAGATACGCAGTATTTT
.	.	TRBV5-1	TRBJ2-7	CASSIQGYEQYF	TGCGCCAGCAGTATACAGGGTTACGAGCAGTACTTC
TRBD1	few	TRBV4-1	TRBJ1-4	CASSPPGQTNEKLFF	TGCGCCAGCAGCCCGCCGGGACAGACTAATGAAAAACTGTTTTTT
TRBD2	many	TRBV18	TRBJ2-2	CASSRTSGSDTGELFF	TGTGCCAGCTCAAGGACTAGCGGGAGCGACACCGGGGAGCTGTTTTTT
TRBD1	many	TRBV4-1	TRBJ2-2	CASRLTGIDTGELFF	TGCGCCAGCAGATTGACAGGGATCGACACCGGGGAGCTGTTTTTT
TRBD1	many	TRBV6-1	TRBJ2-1	CASSWDRVRNEQFF	TGTGCCAGCAGTTGGGACAGGGTTAGGAATGAGCAGTTCTTC
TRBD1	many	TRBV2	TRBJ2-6	CASSLGTASGANVLTF	TGTGCCAGCAGTTTGGGGACAGCCTCTGGGGCCAACGTCCTGACTTTC
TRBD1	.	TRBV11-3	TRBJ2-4	CASSLKGAGWKNIQYF	TGTGCCAGCAGCTTAAAGGGGGCCGGATGGAAAAACATTCAGTACTTC
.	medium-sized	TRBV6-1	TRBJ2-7	CASSAGGTAIYEQYF	TGTGCCAGCAGTGCTGGGGGGACAGCAATCTACGAGCAGTACTTC
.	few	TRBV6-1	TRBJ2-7	CASSITTGEAHEQYF	TGTGCCAGCAGCATCACTACAGGGGAGGCACACGAGCAGTACTTC
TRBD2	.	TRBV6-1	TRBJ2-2	CASSPQTSGTGELFF	TGTGCCAGCAGCCCGCAGACTAGCGGCACCGGGGAGCTGTTTTTT